These 24 T cell receptor beta chains originate from one sample sequenced in a study of blood T cells in healthy people across ages. Together with a sample-barcoded 5' primer, a J-beta primer mix was included in a second PCR lasting about 7 to 11 cycles. TCRdb re-analysed the 5' RACE reads in MiXCR, keeping a single row per CDR3 protein. The data hold more than 700,000 distinct CDR3 sequences, with 53% observed a single time. The specimen was blood. These receptor sequences come from a man aged 80 or over in good health.

This clonotype was observed many times. Germline and junction disagree at one end, which may indicate a read error. The chain recombines TRBV5-1 with TRBJ2-3; TRBD1 aligns across 8 bases. Per germline, CDR1 SGHRS and CDR2 YFSETQ. There are 14 residues in the CDR3. DNA for the CDR3: TGTGCCAGCAGCCCCGACAGGGGAACGGATACGCAGTATTTT. Translating it yields CASSPDRGTDTQYF.

This chain joins TRBV28 and TRBJ2-1, with 9 positions matching TRBD2. Germline V CDR1 and CDR2: MDHEN, SYDVKM. This CDR3 region has 16 residues. With 5 bases clipped from V and 10 bases from J, the junction kept 15 bases outside the gene matches. DNA of the CDR3: TGTGCCAGCAGTCCCCCCGGGTTAGCGGGAGCAGAAGAGCAGTTCTTC. Translation gives CASSPPGLAGAEEQFF.

This clonotype was detected a few times. This chain joins TRBV20-1 and TRBJ2-3; a weak D match, TRBD2 (6 bases). Germline CDR1 and CDR2: DFQATT and SNEGSKA (reference sequence). The CDR3 covers 15 residues. With 6 bases removed from V and 4 bases from J, the gap between germline ends came to 20 bases. This chain's CDR3 is CSAQLSGGTPDTQYF. CDR3 DNA sequence: TGCAGTGCCCAGCTTAGCGGAGGAACTCCAGATACGCAGTATTTT.

The chain couples TRBV4-1 to TRBJ2-7; the match to TRBD2 covers 9 bases. CDR1 and CDR2 from the germline V gene are MGHRA and YSYEKL. The V segment lost 0 bases and the J segment 3 bases; nucleotides outside the gene matches: 9. This CDR3 is built from 17 residues. The DNA for the CDR3 is TGCGCCAGCAGCCAAGACGGTAGCGGGAGCCTTGTCTACGAGCAGTACTTC. Translation gives CASSQDGSGSLVYEQYF.

Only a few counts were recorded for this clonotype. V gene TRBV21-1 combines with J gene TRBJ1-2. TRBV21-1 is marked as a pseudogene. This CDR3 contains 17 residues. The chain's CDR3 is CASSKEGARGLNHGYTF. The CDR3 DNA reads TGTGCCAGCAGCAAAGAAGGGGCTAGGGGCCTTAACCATGGCTACACCTTC.

This clonotype occurred a few times. The chain links TRBV5-1 to TRBJ2-1; TRBD2 matches at 9 bases. The CDR3 is made up of 15 amino acids. Trimming at V came to 2 bases and at J to 7 bases, leaving 7 bases not matched to a gene. Germline V lookup: CDR1 SGHRS, CDR2 YFSETQ. CDR3 loop: CASSFLAGGKNEQFF. The CDR3 DNA reads as TGCGCCAGCAGCTTCCTGGCGGGAGGGAAAAATGAGCAGTTCTTC.

This clonotype was counted once. The chain is built from TRBV10-3 and TRBJ2-3; 11 nucleotides match TRBD2. Germline CDR1 reads ENHRY; CDR2 reads SYGVKD. The junction had 13 bases not matched to a gene; V was cut back by 6 bases and J by 14 bases. The CDR3 covers 14 residues. The CDR3 protein is CAISALAGDRYAYF. For the CDR3, the DNA is TGTGCCATCAGCGCACTAGCGGGGGACAGATACGCGTATTTT.

In its sample, this clonotype was seen a few times. J is TRBJ1-2 and V is TRBV12-3 or TRBV12-4; no clear D. The V gene lost 3 bases and the J gene lost 8 bases, with 7 bases spanning the gap. The CDR3 has 11 amino acids. The CDR3 DNA follows: TGTGCCAGCAGTTTGGGTCTCGGCTACACCTTC. Translated: CASSLGLGYTF.

This clonotype was recorded a few times. The V and J genes are TRBV28 and TRBJ2-3, with D possibly matching TRBD1 (5 bases). Trimming cost V 8 bases and J 1 base, with 10 bases left between them. The CDR3 extends over 13 amino acids. Per germline, CDR1 MDHEN and CDR2 SYDVKM. This CDR3 reads CASYETGTDTQYF. The CDR3 DNA reads as TGTGCCAGCTATGAGACAGGCACAGATACGCAGTATTTT.

The rearrangement joins TRBV5-6 to TRBJ2-2, with 9 bases aligning to TRBD1. J lost 3 bases, V lost 1 base, and 4 bases had no gene match. CDR1 is SGHDT and CDR2 is YYEEEE in the germline V gene. The CDR3 is 16 amino acids. The CDR3 loop is CASSLQGQGYTGELFF. In nucleotides, the CDR3 is TGTGCCAGCAGCTTGCAAGGACAGGGGTACACCGGGGAGCTGTTTTTT.

The V gene is TRBV11-1, the J gene TRBJ2-7; D may be TRBD2 (5 bases). This CDR3 has 15 residues. Trimming shortened V by 6 bases and J by 1 base, and 16 bases separated the two germline ends. CDR1 is SGHAT and CDR2 is FQDESV in the germline V gene (reference sequence). The CDR3 nucleotides read TGTGCCAGCAGAATCGGGCCGGGGTTTTCCTACGAGCAGTACTTC. It codes for CASRIGPGFSYEQYF.

The genes are TRBV7-9 and TRBJ2-5, with 9 bases matching TRBD2. There are 17 residues in the CDR3. Trimming cost V 2 bases and J 1 base; bases outside gene matches: 8. Germline CDR1 reads SEHNR; CDR2 reads FQNEAQ (reference sequence). CDR3 in amino acids: CASSLSGPGLAQETQYF. CDR3 bases: TGTGCCAGCAGCTTATCCGGTCCGGGACTAGCCCAAGAGACCCAGTACTTC.

The chain joins TRBV28 to TRBJ2-4, with unresolved D. The V gene's germline CDR1 is MDHEN and CDR2 SYDVKM. The V end lost 5 bases, the J end lost 1 base, and 9 bases lay between the germline ends. This CDR3 comprises 14 residues. The CDR3 reads CASSPAVAKNIQYF. Written as DNA, the CDR3 is TGTGCCAGCAGTCCAGCAGTTGCCAAAAACATTCAGTACTTC.

The rearrangement joins TRBV7-9 to TRBJ1-5, with D possibly TRBD1 on 6 matching bases. Per the germline V gene, CDR1 is SEHNR and CDR2 is FQNEAQ (reference sequence). V was cut by 4 bases and J by 3 bases, with 13 bases left in between. The CDR3 totals 15 residues. CDR3 in amino acids: CASSSSAGVNQPQHF. As DNA, the CDR3 is TGTGCCAGCAGCTCCTCAGCAGGGGTCAATCAGCCCCAGCATTTT.

The chain uses TRBV12-3 or TRBV12-4 and TRBJ2-3, with TRBD1 matching 9 bases. The V and J ends lost 1 base and 14 bases, in that order; junction bases with no gene match: 16. The CDR3 extends over 16 amino acids. CDR3 coding DNA: TGTGCCAGCAGTTTAGGCGGGACAGGGACGCACAGATACGCGTATTTT. Its protein product is CASSLGGTGTHRYAYF.

This sequence joins TRBV29-1 and TRBJ2-1; possibly TRBD2 for D (5 bases). In germline, CDR1 is SQVTM, CDR2 ANQGSEA. The CDR3 has 13 residues. The V end lost 6 bases, the J end lost 8 bases, and 17 bases lay between the germline ends. The CDR3 DNA sequence: TGCAGCGTAGGGAAACTGATCGGGGATGAGCAGTTCTTC. Its protein product is CSVGKLIGDEQFF.

The DNA for the CDR3 is TGTGCCAGCAGCCAACCGGGGGGACTAGCGGTTACAGATACGCAGTATTTT. Translating it yields CASSQPGGLAVTDTQYF. The rearrangement links TRBV3-1 to TRBJ2-3, with 11 positions matching TRBD2. The germline V gene encodes CDR1 LGHDT and CDR2 YNNKEL (reference sequence). V lost 2 bases to trimming and J lost 3 bases; unmatched junction nucleotides: 7. The length of the CDR3 is 17 residues.

This chain links TRBV29-1 with TRBJ1-1, with TRBD1 matching over 9 bases. The CDR3 contains 14 residues. Germline V gene data show CDR1 as SQVTM and CDR2 as ANQGSEA. Trimming took 4 bases from V and 3 from J; bases not matched to a gene: 6. CDR3 protein: CSVARRDRDTEAFF. The DNA of the CDR3 is TGCAGCGTTGCCCGCCGGGACAGGGACACTGAAGCTTTCTTT.

The CDR3 DNA follows: TGTGCCAGCAGCTTATCCGGCGGTCGTGATGAAAAACTGTTTTTT. Its protein product is CASSLSGGRDEKLFF. The genes are TRBV7-9 and TRBJ1-4; no clear D. CDR1 is SEHNR, CDR2 FQNEAQ, per germline (reference sequence). This CDR3 has 15 amino acids. Trimming removed 2 bases from V and 6 bases from J, with 13 bases in between.

The chain couples TRBV12-3 or TRBV12-4 to TRBJ2-1; D is possibly TRBD2 (6 bases). The tail of the sequence fits TRBJ2-7 better, so the J call may be wrong. This CDR3 spans 16 amino acids. CDR3 sequence (DNA): TGTGCCAGCACCCAACAGCGGGCCTCCTGGTATAATGAGCAGTACTTC. Translated, it gives CASTQQRASWYNEQYF.

This chain links TRBV20-1 with TRBJ2-5; 11 positions agree with TRBD2. The junction had 5 bases not matched to a gene; V was cut back by 3 bases and J by 5 bases. Germline V gives CDR1 DFQATT, CDR2 SNEGSKA (reference sequence). This CDR3 comprises 14 residues. The CDR3 DNA follows: TGCAGTGCTAGTTTAACTAGCGGGAGCGAGACCCAGTACTTC. Amino acids: CSASLTSGSETQYF.

A single count supports this clonotype. This chain uses TRBV2 with TRBJ2-3, with unresolved D. The CDR3 runs to 11 residues. Germline V gene data show CDR1 as SNHLY and CDR2 as FYNNEI. The V gene lost 8 bases and the J gene lost 14 bases, with 17 bases spanning the gap. CDR3 in DNA: TGTGCCAGCTGTCTGGAGAGATACGCGTATTTT. Amino acids: CASCLERYAYF.

In its sample, this clonotype was seen a few times. The V gene is TRBV7-2, the J gene TRBJ2-7, with 11 bases matching TRBD2. V gave up 5 bases and J gave up 0 bases; unmatched junction bases: 3. This CDR3 has 15 residues. CDR1 is SGHTA and CDR2 is FQGNSA in the germline V gene. DNA of the CDR3: TGTGCCAGCAGCACAACTAGCGGGAGCTCCTACGAGCAGTACTTC. It encodes CASSTTSGSSYEQYF.

The chain carries TRBV29-1 and TRBJ1-2; maybe TRBD1 (5 bases). Per the germline V gene, CDR1 is SQVTM and CDR2 is ANQGSEA. The CDR3 has 13 amino acids. Between the trimmed V and J ends, which lost 6 bases and 5 bases, there was a span of 16 bases. The DNA for the CDR3 is TGCAGCGTCGATCTTGGGACCGATTATGGCTACACCTTC. Translation gives CSVDLGTDYGYTF.